This entry concerns a single TCR beta chain. The protocol was immunoSEQ multiplex PCR, while the TCRdb copy is restricted to in-frame clones and leaves out a portion. Among around 99,000 clones listed, almost 85% were seen once. The data originate from a study of blood T cell repertoires in COVID-19. The sequence was obtained from a human donor in a cohort sampled during active COVID-19. Sequences were obtained from peripheral blood.

CDR3 sequence reads: CARLRGAYEQYV. CDR3 nucleotides: TGTGCCAGGCTTCGAGGAGCCTACGAGCAGTACGTC. J is TRBJ2-7 and V is TRBV6-5; D gene ambiguous. Trimming took off 9 bases at V and 2 bases at J, with 11 bases between the two ends. The CDR3 is 12 amino acids. CDR1 and CDR2 (germline): MNHEY, SVGAGI.